The 14 T cell receptor beta chains presented below share a single source sample, sequenced in a study of T-cell memory formation after mild COVID-19. TCRdb reprocessed the 5' RACE reads with MiXCR, giving one entry per CDR3 protein. In the table there are about 260,000 distinct CDR3 sequences, under 8.5% of which are singletons. Sequenced material: PBMCs or a T cell subset sorted from them (not recorded which). The receptors shown here come from a man between 18 and 29 years old who had mild COVID-19 (a few samples of this study predate the infection). Cell type and time point are not known.

In this sample, this clonotype turned up a few times. The chain is built from TRBV7-2 and TRBJ1-5; 8 bases line up with TRBD1. CDR1 SGHTA and CDR2 FQGNSA come from the germline V gene. Trimming removed 1 base from V and 7 bases from J; junction bases left unmatched: 6. There are 15 residues in the CDR3. The DNA for the CDR3 is TGTGCCAGCAGCTTAGGACAGGGGAGTCGACAGCCCCAGCATTTT. Amino acid sequence: CASSLGQGSRQPQHF.

The CDR3 is CASSGSGADRSQYF. CDR3 DNA: TGTGCCAGCAGCGGCTCCGGAGCCGATCGGTCGCAGTATTTT. The V call is TRBV7-9, the J call TRBJ2-3; no reliable D call. Germline-derived CDR1 and CDR2 are SEHNR and FQNEAQ (reference sequence). There are 14 residues in the CDR3. Trimming took off 5 bases at V and 10 bases at J, with 19 bases between the two ends. Filled out from reference TRBV7-9 and TRBJ2-3, the complete variable domain reads DTGVSQNPRHKITKRGQNVTFRCDPISEHNRLYWYRQTLGQGPEFLTYFQNEAQLEKSRLLSDRFSAERPKGSFSTLEIQRTEQGDSAMYLCASSGSGADRSQYFGPGTRLTVL.

This clonotype was seen only a few times. The rearrangement joins TRBV29-1 to TRBJ1-2, with 8 bases matching TRBD1. The CDR3 runs 14 residues. V was clipped by 5 bases and J by 5 bases; unmatched bases: 10. CDR1 is SQVTM and CDR2 is ANQGSEA in the germline V gene. The CDR3 here is CSVPEFGQGYGYTF. The CDR3 DNA reads as TGCAGCGTTCCAGAGTTCGGACAGGGATATGGCTACACCTTC.

This clonotype was counted once. A much larger clone sits a single nucleotide away, making a read error possible. The rearrangement links TRBV6-5 to TRBJ2-2; D not certain. V was cut by 8 bases and J by 6 bases, with 10 bases left in between. Per germline, CDR1 MNHEY and CDR2 SVGAGI. This CDR3 contains 12 residues. The CDR3 reads CASQDPPGELFF. Here the CDR3 DNA reads TGTGCCAGCCAGGACCCCCCCGGGGAGCTGTTTTTT.

The rearrangement links TRBV20-1 to TRBJ2-1; 9 nucleotides agree with TRBD1. J was trimmed by 3 bases and V by 1 base; bases with no gene match: 7. The CDR3 is made up of 16 amino acids. Germline V CDR1 and CDR2: DFQATT, SNEGSKA (reference sequence). The CDR3 spells CSARAQTGGIYNEQFF. The CDR3 nucleotides read TGCAGTGCTAGAGCCCAGACAGGGGGTATCTACAATGAGCAGTTCTTC.

The chain employs TRBV4-3 and TRBJ2-5; 8 nucleotides line up with TRBD1. The V and J ends lost 3 bases and 5 bases, in that order; junction bases with no gene match: 8. Germline CDR1 and CDR2: LGHNA and YSLEER. This CDR3 contains 15 residues. CDR3: CASSQDDRGVETQYF. CDR3 DNA: TGCGCCAGCAGCCAGGACGACAGGGGAGTTGAGACCCAGTACTTC.

V and J are TRBV11-2 and TRBJ2-1; D not resolved. The length of the CDR3 is 13 residues. Trimming removed 5 bases at V and 9 bases at J, with 14 bases between. Looked up from germline, CDR1 is SGHAT and CDR2 is FQNNGV. CDR3 residues: CASSERPFGEQFF. The CDR3 DNA reads as TGTGCCAGCAGCGAAAGGCCCTTTGGTGAGCAGTTCTTC.

This chain joins TRBV4-3 and TRBJ2-3, with 8 bases identical to TRBD1. CDR1 is LGHNA and CDR2 is YSLEER in the germline V gene. Trimming took 3 bases from V and 5 from J; bases not matched to a gene: 10. CDR3 length: 16 amino acids. For the CDR3, the DNA is TGCGCCAGCAGCCAGCCCGACAGGGGAACGGGAGATACGCAGTATTTT. Residues: CASSQPDRGTGDTQYF.

This clonotype has a handful of counts. The chain links TRBV5-1 to TRBJ1-2; D ambiguous. This CDR3 has 13 amino acids. CDR1 SGHRS and CDR2 YFSETQ come from the germline V gene. Deletions cut 4 bases from V and 8 bases from J, with 15 bases between. The CDR3 DNA is TGCGCCAGCAGCAGAGACGCTGGTTTCGGCTACACCTTC. It yields the protein CASSRDAGFGYTF.

This clonotype was observed at least ten times. V usage is TRBV15 and J usage is TRBJ2-2, with D possibly matching TRBD2 (6 bases). Trimming cost V 3 bases and J 3 bases, with 11 bases left between them. Germline CDR1 LNHNV, CDR2 YYDKDF (reference sequence). The length of the CDR3 is 15 residues. The DNA for the CDR3 is TGTGCCACCAGCAGTGGGACGGGGGACACCGGGGAGCTGTTTTTT. This gives the protein CATSSGTGDTGELFF.

This chain uses TRBV2 with TRBJ2-7; D is unclear. Germline V gene sequence: CDR1 SNHLY, CDR2 FYNNEI. The CDR3 is 10 amino acids. V lost 4 bases and J lost 5, with 3 bases in between. CDR3 protein: CASSVNEQYF. CDR3 DNA sequence: TGTGCCAGCAGTGTGAACGAGCAGTACTTC.

This chain connects TRBV12-3 or TRBV12-4 to TRBJ1-4, with 8 positions matching TRBD1. The CDR3 runs to 14 residues. V trimming: 3 bases; J trimming: 7 bases; junction bases outside the gene matches: 4. The CDR3 loop is CASSFRTGSEKLFF. The CDR3 DNA reads TGTGCCAGCAGTTTCCGGACAGGGAGTGAAAAACTGTTTTTT.

This clonotype was found a few times. The V gene is TRBV21-1, the J gene TRBJ2-2; TRBD1 reflects the table's D call only, with no check against the DNA. TRBV21-1 is a pseudogene locus. There are 15 residues in the CDR3. Written as DNA, the CDR3 is TGTGCCAGCAGCCATAGGGGGGGAGAACACGGGGAGCTGTTTTTT. Protein sequence: CASSHRGGEHGELFF.

The J gene is TRBJ1-5, the V gene TRBV27; D uncertain. Germline V lookup: CDR1 MNHEY, CDR2 SMNVEV (reference sequence). The CDR3 runs to 14 residues. The V end was cut by 0 bases, the J end by 5 bases, with 8 bases between. The CDR3 DNA is TGTGCCAGCAGTTTATCGGGGATTTATCAGCCCCAGCATTTT. As protein: CASSLSGIYQPQHF.